These 15 T cell receptor beta chains share one sample of origin, sequenced in a study of shared clonotypes between healthy human individuals. Measured with immunoSEQ multiplex PCR; TCRdb has only the in-frame clones, and not every one. The top ten clones hold roughly 1.2% of a sample with over a million clones, roughly 96% of them seen once. The specimen was naive CD4+ T cells sorted from blood. The subset was: CD45RA+ positively selected. The origin of the receptors is a man between 25 and 39 years old in good health.

This clone appeared once. As DNA, the CDR3 is TGTGCCAGCAGTGAATCCCCCAGGGGGCTGCCCATATACTTC. This encodes CASSESPRGLPIYF. The rearrangement joins TRBV6-1 to TRBJ2-7; 8 bases line up with TRBD1. This CDR3 contains 14 residues. After removal of 2 bases from V and 13 bases from J, the junction contained 13 bases not matched to a gene. Per germline, CDR1 MNHNS and CDR2 SASEGT.

This chain joins TRBV19 and TRBJ2-1, with 8 bases aligning to TRBD2. Germline loops: CDR1 LNHDA, CDR2 SQIVND (reference sequence). The junction had 9 bases not matched to a gene; V was cut back by 6 bases and J by 5 bases. The CDR3 extends over 15 amino acids. CDR3 loop: CASRKTGLDHNEQFF. DNA for the CDR3: TGTGCCAGTAGGAAGACGGGACTAGACCACAATGAGCAGTTCTTC.

This sequence joins TRBV7-9 and TRBJ2-2, with 7 bases that match TRBD2. This CDR3 comprises 13 residues. CDR1 is SEHNR, CDR2 FQNEAQ, per germline (reference sequence). V shed 5 bases and J 7 bases; nucleotides not matched to a gene: 4. This CDR3 reads CASSPAGFGELFF. In DNA form, the CDR3 reads TGTGCCAGCAGCCCAGCGGGGTTCGGGGAGCTGTTTTTT.

On this clone: Other DNA sequences within the sample encode an identical CDR3. The chain uses TRBV5-1 and TRBJ1-3; D remains unclear. Germline CDR1 is SGHRS and CDR2 is YFSETQ. The CDR3 contains 14 residues. V was trimmed by 2 bases and J by 0 bases, leaving 6 bases between them. The DNA of the CDR3 is TGCGCCAGCAGCTTAGAAGGCTCTGGAAACACCATATATTTT. The encoded protein is CASSLEGSGNTIYF.

This clone was detected a few times. The rearrangement uses TRBV11-2 and TRBJ2-1, with D uncertain. Trimming took off 3 bases at V and 5 bases at J, with 11 bases between the two ends. This CDR3 contains 14 residues. Germline CDR1 SGHAT, CDR2 FQNNGV. The CDR3 sequence is CASSFLWGDNEQFF. The CDR3, as DNA: TGTGCCAGCAGCTTCCTCTGGGGTGACAATGAGCAGTTCTTC.

The chain uses TRBV2 and TRBJ2-1; D ambiguous. The CDR3 contains 13 residues. The germline gives CDR1 SNHLY, CDR2 FYNNEI. Between the trimmed V and J ends, which lost 5 bases and 6 bases, there was a span of 11 bases. This CDR3 reads CASSKTPANEQFF. The CDR3 bases are TGTGCCAGCAGTAAGACTCCCGCCAATGAGCAGTTCTTC.

As to this clone: Other DNA sequences within the sample encode an identical CDR3. The V gene is TRBV5-1, the J gene TRBJ2-3; D not resolved. Trimming took off 0 bases at V and 6 bases at J, with 8 bases between the two ends. CDR1 is SGHRS, CDR2 YFSETQ, per germline. This CDR3 spans 13 amino acids. CDR3 protein: CASSLVPSDTQYF. In nucleotides, the CDR3 is TGCGCCAGCAGCTTGGTGCCATCCGATACGCAGTATTTT.

This chain joins TRBV15 and TRBJ2-6; 10 bases agree with TRBD1. Looked up from germline, CDR1 is LNHNV and CDR2 is YYDKDF (reference sequence). V shed 11 bases, J shed 0 bases, and the junction held 7 bases outside the gene matches. The CDR3 loop spans 16 amino acids. The CDR3, as DNA: TGTGCCTTTTCCGGGACAGGGGCCTCTGGGGCCAACGTCCTGACTTTC. Residues: CAFSGTGASGANVLTF. The whole variable domain, remainder taken from reference TRBV15 and TRBJ2-6, is DAMVIQNPRYQVTQFGKPVTLSCSQTLNHNVMYWYQQKSSQAPKLLFHYYDKDFNNEADTPDNFQSRRPNTSFCFLDIRSPGLGDTAMYLCAFSGTGASGANVLTFGAGSRLTVL.

This clone was observed a handful of times. For the CDR3, the DNA is TGTGCCAGCAGGTGGGCAGGGTCTCAGCCCCAGCATTTT. Its translation: CASRWAGSQPQHF. J is TRBJ1-5 and V is TRBV5-8, with D perhaps matching TRBD1 (5 bases). Deletions cut 5 bases from V and 6 bases from J, with 12 bases between. The CDR3 spans 13 residues. Germline values: CDR1 SGHTS, CDR2 YDEGEE.

This sequence joins TRBV7-6 and TRBJ1-3; 8 positions agree with TRBD1. This CDR3 is built from 20 residues. The germline V gene encodes CDR1 SGHVS and CDR2 FNYEAQ. Germline trimming cut 5 bases from V and 1 base from J; bases unmatched to any gene: 19. The CDR3 DNA reads as TGTGCCAGCAGCCCCCGGTTGTTGGCAGGGGGCTTAGTTTCTGGAAACACCATATATTTT. It translates to CASSPRLLAGGLVSGNTIYF. The entire variable domain, with the rest obtained from reference TRBV7-6 and TRBJ1-3, is as follows: GAGVSQSPRYKVTKRGQDVALRCDPISGHVSLYWYRQALGQGPEFLTYFNYEAQQDKSGLPNDRFSAERPEGSISTLTIQRTEQRDSAMYRCASSPRLLAGGLVSGNTIYFGEGSWLTVV.

The chain links TRBV5-5 to TRBJ2-2; D may match TRBD1 or TRBD2 (5 bases each). The V gene lost 6 bases and the J gene lost 6 bases, with 27 bases spanning the gap. The CDR3 has 18 residues. The germline V gene encodes CDR1 SGHKS and CDR2 YYEKEE (reference sequence). The CDR3 loop is CASTPQPRGASSAGELFF. The CDR3 nucleotides are TGTGCCAGCACACCCCAACCTCGGGGCGCGTCGTCGGCCGGGGAGCTGTTTTTT.

The chain couples TRBV7-2 to TRBJ2-1; TRBD2 aligns across 7 bases. The germline V gene has CDR1 SGHTA and CDR2 FQGNSA. The CDR3 contains 14 residues. V shed 4 bases and J 4 bases; nucleotides not matched to a gene: 4. The CDR3 sequence is CASSSGLPYNEQFF. The CDR3 coding sequence is TGTGCCAGCAGCTCGGGACTACCTTACAATGAGCAGTTCTTC.

This clone was counted once. In the same sample, other DNA sequences code for this CDR3. In nucleotides, the CDR3 is TGTGCCTGGAGGGAGGCTGGGGCCAACGTCCTGACTTTC. Its translation is CAWREAGANVLTF. The chain has TRBV30 and TRBJ2-6, with D maybe TRBD2 (5 bases). Per germline, CDR1 GTSNPN and CDR2 SVGIG (reference sequence). V was trimmed by 3 bases and J by 2 bases, leaving 5 bases between them. The CDR3 loop spans 13 amino acids.

The chain employs TRBV14 and TRBJ2-6, with D maybe TRBD1 (5 bases). V lost 4 bases and J lost 2, with 6 bases in between. This CDR3 has 14 amino acids. Looked up from germline, CDR1 is SGHDN and CDR2 is FVKESK. For the CDR3, the DNA is TGTGCCAGCAGCCCAGGGCCTGGGGCCAACGTCCTGACTTTC. Translated: CASSPGPGANVLTF.

This chain links TRBV9 with TRBJ1-2; weak D call: TRBD1 (5 bases). Trimming stripped 0 bases from V and 2 bases from J, with 8 bases between. The CDR3 spans 14 residues. Germline values: CDR1 SGDLS, CDR2 YYNGEE. Here the CDR3 DNA reads TGTGCCAGCAGCGTAGCAGCAGGGAACTATGGCTACACCTTC. Its protein is CASSVAAGNYGYTF.